This TCR beta chain derives from a study of cytomegalovirus exposure and HLA in healthy donors. Notes on the study in general: Reported performance of the classifier showed diagnosis of cytomegalovirus status with high specificity and sensitivity. One cluster of highly shared sequence variants probably arose as a sequencing artifact.

Trimming took off 3 bases at V and 4 bases at J, with 13 bases between the two ends. The length of the CDR3 is 13 residues. From germline, CDR1 is SQVTM and CDR2 ANQGSEA. Note on this clone: What it recognizes is unknown.

Primers included in the PCR were 60 Vbeta and 13 Jbeta primers. The protocol was immunoSEQ multiplex PCR, while the TCRdb copy is restricted to in-frame clones and leaves out a portion. The sample gives tens of thousands of clones, less than 80% of which show up once; approximately 3% is in the top ten. The sample comprised PBMCs. The sequence was collected from a woman aged 40-49 years in good health and CMV-seronegative. V gene TRBV29-1 combines with J gene TRBJ2-7; D possibly corresponds to TRBD2 (6 bases). CDR3 sequence reads: CSVEVGGLYEQYF. CDR3 nucleotides: TGCAGCGTTGAGGTGGGAGGCCTTTACGAGCAGTACTTC.